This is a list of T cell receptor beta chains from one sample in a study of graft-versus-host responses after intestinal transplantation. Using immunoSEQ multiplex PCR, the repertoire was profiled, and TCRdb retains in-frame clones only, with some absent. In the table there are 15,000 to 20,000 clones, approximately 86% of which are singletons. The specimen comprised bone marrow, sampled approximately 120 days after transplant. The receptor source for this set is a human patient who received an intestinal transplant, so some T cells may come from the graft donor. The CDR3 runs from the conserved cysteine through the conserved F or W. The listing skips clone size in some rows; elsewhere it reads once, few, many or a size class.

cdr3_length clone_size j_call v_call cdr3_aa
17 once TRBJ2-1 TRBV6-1 CASSEISSPVSYNEQFF
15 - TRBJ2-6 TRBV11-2 CASSMRVSGANVLTF
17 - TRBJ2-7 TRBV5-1 CASSLASSGQGGSEQYF
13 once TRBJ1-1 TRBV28 CASSRNFGTEAFF
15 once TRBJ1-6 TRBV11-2 CASSLWGQENSPLHF
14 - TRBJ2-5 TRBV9 CASSVQGLQETQYF
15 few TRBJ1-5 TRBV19 CASSIFGPGDQPQHF
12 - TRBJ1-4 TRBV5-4 CASSGDNEKLFF
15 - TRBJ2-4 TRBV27 CASSLQGRGKNIQYF
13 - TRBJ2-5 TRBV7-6 CASSSDTQETQYF
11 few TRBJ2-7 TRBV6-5 CASVYSYEQYF
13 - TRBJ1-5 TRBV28 CASRSDNYQPQHF
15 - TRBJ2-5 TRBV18 CASSPPFRGQETQYF
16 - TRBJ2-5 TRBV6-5 CASSYSTGTEGFIEYF
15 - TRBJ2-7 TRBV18 CASSPFGEGTYEQYF
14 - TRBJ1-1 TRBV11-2 CASSLYGMNTEAFF
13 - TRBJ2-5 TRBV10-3 CAISDIGGETQYF
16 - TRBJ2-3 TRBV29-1 CSVEATSGMSADTQYF
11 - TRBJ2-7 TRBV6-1 CASSQGAEQYF
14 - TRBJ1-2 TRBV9 CASSVTAEGYGYTF
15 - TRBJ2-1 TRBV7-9 CASSLVWSSYNEQFF
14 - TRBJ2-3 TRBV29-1 CSVGGQVLTDTQYF
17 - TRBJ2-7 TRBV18 CASSSGSGSFFTYEQYF
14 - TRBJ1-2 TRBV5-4 CASREPGSGYGYTF
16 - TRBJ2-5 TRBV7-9 CASSLEWGVDQETQYF
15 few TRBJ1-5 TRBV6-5 CASSHRTGWNQPQHF
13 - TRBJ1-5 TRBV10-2 CASSGGGNQPQHF
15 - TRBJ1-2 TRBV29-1 CSAPTQGKDSYGYTF
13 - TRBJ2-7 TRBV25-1 CASSEYADYEQYF
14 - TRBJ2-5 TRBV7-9 CASSLTGAQETQYF
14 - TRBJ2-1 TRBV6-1 CASSIGDFGNEQFF
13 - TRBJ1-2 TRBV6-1 CASIGGLNYGYTF
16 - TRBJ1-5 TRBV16 CASSQSETGAVQPQHF
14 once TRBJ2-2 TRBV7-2 CASNPDMNTGELFF
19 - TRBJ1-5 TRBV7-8 CASSLRHRLSYIVNQPQHF
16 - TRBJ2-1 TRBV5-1 CASSWGRGLIYNEQFF
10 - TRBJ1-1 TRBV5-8 CASSFPKAFF
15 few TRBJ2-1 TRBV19 CASSAPIWGRDEQFF
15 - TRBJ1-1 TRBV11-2 CASSLVPALATEAFF
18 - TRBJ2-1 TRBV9 CASSVNPPLAGGPNEQFF
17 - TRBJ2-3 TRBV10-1 CASSESIGRESTDTQYF
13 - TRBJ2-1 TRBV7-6 CASSLMSVAEQFF
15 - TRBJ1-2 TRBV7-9 CASSLDGDRQGGYTF
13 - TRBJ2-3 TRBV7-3 CASSLWSADTQYF
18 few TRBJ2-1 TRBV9 CASSVSTLLAGAYNEQFF
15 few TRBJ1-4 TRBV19 CASSGPGQVREKLFF
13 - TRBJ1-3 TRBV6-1 CASSASVETTIYF
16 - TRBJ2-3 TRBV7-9 CASSTPGLAWADTQYF
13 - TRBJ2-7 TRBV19 CASSPSGGYEQYF
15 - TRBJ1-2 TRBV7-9 CASSRMGQGSVGYTF
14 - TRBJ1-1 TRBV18 CASSPMGGNTEAFF
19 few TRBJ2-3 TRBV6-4 CASSRTPSGLAGVADTQYF
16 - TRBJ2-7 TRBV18 CASSPIPTGQGVEQYF
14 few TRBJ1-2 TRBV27 CARNNPGHLYGYTF
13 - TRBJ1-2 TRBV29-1 CSAAGTANYGYTF
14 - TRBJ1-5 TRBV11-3 CASSLNGLNQPQHF
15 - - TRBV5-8 CASSRRTGGSGEQYF
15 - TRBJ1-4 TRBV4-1 CASSQDLGQPEKLFF